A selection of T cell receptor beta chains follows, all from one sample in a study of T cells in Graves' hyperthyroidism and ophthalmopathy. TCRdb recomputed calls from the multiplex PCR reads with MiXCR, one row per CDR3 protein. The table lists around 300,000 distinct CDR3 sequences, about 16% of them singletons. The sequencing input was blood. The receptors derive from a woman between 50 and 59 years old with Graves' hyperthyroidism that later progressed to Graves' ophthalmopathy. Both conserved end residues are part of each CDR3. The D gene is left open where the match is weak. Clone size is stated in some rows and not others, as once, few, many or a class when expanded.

TGTGCCACGAGTGAAGGCTGGACCGGGGAGCTGTTTTTT,CATSEGWTGELFF,NA,TRBJ2-2,TRBV24-1,many
TGTGCCAGCAGTGAAGAAGAGGGGTTCACTGAAGCTTTCTTT,CASSEEEGFTEAFF,NA,TRBJ1-1,TRBV2,many
TGTGCCAGCAGTTTATTGGGGACTAGCGGGGGCAGAGCGGATACGCAGTATTTT,CASSLLGTSGGRADTQYF,TRBD2,TRBJ2-3,TRBV27,many
TGTGCCAGCATCCAGACCGGGAGCAATCAGCCCCAGCATTTT,CASIQTGSNQPQHF,NA,TRBJ1-5,TRBV7-9,NA
TGTGCCAGCAGCGCATGGGAAAAACTGTTTTTT,CASSAWEKLFF,NA,TRBJ1-4,TRBV7-9,few
TGTGCCAGCGCCCCCGGTGGGGCGGGAAACATTCAGTACTTC,CASAPGGAGNIQYF,NA,TRBJ2-4,TRBV9,few
TGCAGTGCTAGGCCCCAAGAGACCCAGTACTTC,CSARPQETQYF,NA,TRBJ2-5,TRBV20-1,many
TGTGCCAGCAGCGTAGGTGCAACGGAATCGCAGTACTTC,CASSVGATESQYF,NA,TRBJ2-7,TRBV9,many
TGTGCCACCAGTGATTTCGGACAGGGGCCCTATACGCAGTATTTT,CATSDFGQGPYTQYF,TRBD1,TRBJ2-3,TRBV24-1,NA
TGTGCCAGCAGTACCCCAGGGTCTCGCATGAACACTGAAGCTTTCTTT,CASSTPGSRMNTEAFF,NA,TRBJ1-1,TRBV12-3/TRBV12-4,NA
TGTGCCAGCAGTTACGCCGACACTAACACTGAAGCTTTCTTT,CASSYADTNTEAFF,NA,TRBJ1-1,TRBV6-1,many
TGTGCCAGCAGTGAAGTAAGGGGTTCACCCCTCCACTTT,CASSEVRGSPLHF,NA,TRBJ1-6,TRBV6-1,many
TGTGCCAGCAGCATAGTGGGTATGGGGTTGGGAAATCAGCCCCAGCATTTT,CASSIVGMGLGNQPQHF,NA,TRBJ1-5,TRBV7-2,few
TGTGCCAGCAGCCTCTGGTCTAGCGGGAGGGCTATACCGAACACCGGGGAGCTGTTTTTT,CASSLWSSGRAIPNTGELFF,TRBD2,TRBJ2-2,TRBV3-1,NA
TGTGCCAGCAGTACTAGCGGGAGGAGGGAGACCCAGTACTTC,CASSTSGRRETQYF,TRBD2,TRBJ2-5,TRBV28,NA
TGTGCCAGCAGTGATCCAGCGGGAGGTCGGGATACGCAGTATTTT,CASSDPAGGRDTQYF,TRBD2,TRBJ2-3,TRBV2,NA
TGTGCCTGCAGTTTACCAGGGGAATTATATAGCAATCAGCCCCAGCATTTT,CACSLPGELYSNQPQHF,NA,TRBJ1-5,TRBV28,NA
TGTGCCAGCAGCCGAGCGCTGGGTAACGACTATGGCTACACCTTC,CASSRALGNDYGYTF,NA,TRBJ1-2,TRBV5-8,few
TGTGCCACCAACTTGAGCCCCTACAATGAGCAGTTCTTC,CATNLSPYNEQFF,NA,TRBJ2-1,TRBV2,many
TGTGCCAGCAGGTTTGGGACTAGCGGGACCTACGAGCAGTACTTC,CASRFGTSGTYEQYF,TRBD2,TRBJ2-7,TRBV6-1,NA
TGTGCCAGTAGTGTTCGACAGCCCGGCGAGCAGTACTTC,CASSVRQPGEQYF,NA,TRBJ2-7,TRBV19,NA
TGTGCCAGCAGCTGGACAGGGGGCGAGACCGGGGAGCTGTTTTTT,CASSWTGGETGELFF,TRBD1,TRBJ2-2,TRBV7-8,many
TGTGCCAGCAGCCAAGGTCGTCTAGGGGTTACTGAAGCTTTCTTT,CASSQGRLGVTEAFF,NA,TRBJ1-1,TRBV3-1,many
TGTGCCAGCAGCGTTTCCAGGGGGAAGACTGAAGCTTTCTTT,CASSVSRGKTEAFF,TRBD1,TRBJ1-1,TRBV7-2,NA
TGTGCCAGCGGATTCCGGACTAGCAGCACAGATACGCAGTATTTT,CASGFRTSSTDTQYF,TRBD2,TRBJ2-3,TRBV6-2/TRBV6-3,many
TGCAGTGCGTGGACTAGCGGGATCAATGAGCAGTTCTTC,CSAWTSGINEQFF,TRBD2,TRBJ2-1,TRBV20-1,many
TGTGCCACCAGTGAGGGCTACGAGCAGTACTTC,CATSEGYEQYF,NA,TRBJ2-7,TRBV24-1,many
TGTGCCAGCAGTGGACAGCAAGAGACCCAGTACTTC,CASSGQQETQYF,NA,TRBJ2-5,TRBV6-1,NA
TGTGCCAGCAGCGAAAGTGCTGGCTATGGCTACACCTTC,CASSESAGYGYTF,NA,TRBJ1-2,TRBV5-8,many
TGTGCCAGCAGCTTAACCGGGACAGGGATTGAAGCTTTCTTT,CASSLTGTGIEAFF,TRBD1,TRBJ1-1,TRBV5-6,NA
TGTGCCAGCAGCTTGATGGACTGGTCTAACACCGGGGAGCTGTTTTTT,CASSLMDWSNTGELFF,NA,TRBJ2-2,TRBV7-3,NA
TGTGCCAGCAGTGGGAGGACAGGGAACCCTGAAGCTTTCTTT,CASSGRTGNPEAFF,TRBD1,TRBJ1-1,TRBV28,many
TGTGCCACCAGTGATCCCTCGGACAAGGTAGATACGCAGTATTTT,CATSDPSDKVDTQYF,NA,TRBJ2-3,TRBV24-1,many
TGTGCCAGCAGCCCAAATGCCGCAGGACTAGGAATAAATGAGCAGTTCTTC,CASSPNAAGLGINEQFF,TRBD2,TRBJ2-1,TRBV12-3/TRBV12-4,many
TGTGCCAGCAGCCAAGCCGGGATCACAGATACGCAGTATTTT,CASSQAGITDTQYF,NA,TRBJ2-3,TRBV3-1,many
TGTGCCAGCAGTTACAACCAGGGCGGAAGTCAGCCCCAGCATTTT,CASSYNQGGSQPQHF,NA,TRBJ1-5,TRBV28,NA
TGTGCCAGTAGACTACTTACAGGGGGGAAGCGGACTGAAGCTTTCTTT,CASRLLTGGKRTEAFF,TRBD1,TRBJ1-1,TRBV19,many
TGTGCCAGCAGCCAAGATGGACCAAACACCGGGGAGCTGTTTTTT,CASSQDGPNTGELFF,NA,TRBJ2-2,TRBV3-1,NA
TGTGCCGCGGCCGGGGGGTCCACGGGACAAGAGACCCAGTACTTC,CAAAGGSTGQETQYF,TRBD2,TRBJ2-5,TRBV28,many
TGCAGTGCTCTTAGGACAGAAACGAACACCGGGGAGCTGTTTTTT,CSALRTETNTGELFF,NA,TRBJ2-2,TRBV20-1,NA
TGCAGTGCTAGAGGGCGGGTGCAAGAGACCCAGTACTTC,CSARGRVQETQYF,NA,TRBJ2-5,TRBV20-1,many
TGTGCCAGCAGCTTAGGGAGAGGAGGGGGGGTGAACACTGAAGCTTTCTTT,CASSLGRGGGVNTEAFF,NA,TRBJ1-1,TRBV7-9,NA
TGCGCCAGCAGCCCCGCAGCGGCCGACCGCGAGCAGCACTTC,CASSPAAADREQHF,NA,TRBJ2-7,TRBV5-1,few
TGTGCCAGCAGGGACAGGGAGGGCGCGGGGTATGGCTACACCTTC,CASRDREGAGYGYTF,TRBD1,TRBJ1-2,TRBV2,NA
TGTGCCAGCAGCTCTTCGGACAGGGGAGATTACGAGCAGTACTTC,CASSSSDRGDYEQYF,TRBD1,TRBJ2-7,TRBV11-2,many
TGTGCCATCAGTGACAAAGGAATATCACCCCTCCACTTT,CAISDKGISPLHF,NA,TRBJ1-6,TRBV10-3,many
TGTGCCAGCTCACCAGAGGACGGGAATGAAAAACTGTTTTTT,CASSPEDGNEKLFF,NA,TRBJ1-4,TRBV18,many
TGTGCCAGCAGCTCTGAGCAGTTCTTC,CASSSEQFF,NA,TRBJ2-1,TRBV7-8,NA
TGTGCCAGCAGCCCAAAGCGGCAGGTACGGATGAACACTGAAGCTTTCTTT,CASSPKRQVRMNTEAFF,NA,TRBJ1-1,TRBV3-1,many
TGTGCCAGCTCCCGCCGGGACAGGGGGCTCAATTCACCCCTCCACTTT,CASSRRDRGLNSPLHF,TRBD1,TRBJ1-6,TRBV3-1,NA
TGTGCCAGCCTGCGGACAGGGGGATACGAGCAGTACTTC,CASLRTGGYEQYF,TRBD1,TRBJ2-7,TRBV6-1,NA
TGCAGTGCTAGAGTATCCTCCTCCCCCTACGAGCAGTACTTC,CSARVSSSPYEQYF,NA,TRBJ2-7,TRBV20-1,many
TGTGCCAGCAGCGTAAGGGGACGCAATCAGCCCCAGCATTTT,CASSVRGRNQPQHF,NA,TRBJ1-5,TRBV27,NA
TGTGCCACCAGCAGAGATGCCGCGAATGAGCAGTTCTTC,CATSRDAANEQFF,NA,TRBJ2-1,TRBV15,many